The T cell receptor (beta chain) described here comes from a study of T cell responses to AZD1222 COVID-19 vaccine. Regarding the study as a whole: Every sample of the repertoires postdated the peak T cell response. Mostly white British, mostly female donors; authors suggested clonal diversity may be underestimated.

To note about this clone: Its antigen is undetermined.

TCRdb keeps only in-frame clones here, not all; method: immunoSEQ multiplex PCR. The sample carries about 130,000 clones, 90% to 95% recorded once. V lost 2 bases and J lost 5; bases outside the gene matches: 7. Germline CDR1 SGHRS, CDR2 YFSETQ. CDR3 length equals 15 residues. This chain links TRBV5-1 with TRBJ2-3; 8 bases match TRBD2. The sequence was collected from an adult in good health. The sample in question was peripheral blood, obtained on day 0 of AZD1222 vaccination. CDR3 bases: TGCGCCAGCAGCTTCAATGGCGGGAGGTTAGATACGCAGTATTTT. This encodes CASSFNGGRLDTQYF.